Sequencing of this TCR beta chain was carried out in a study of blood T cell repertoires in COVID-19. The germline V and J ends were trimmed by 1 base and 1 base, with 6 bases remaining between them. CDR1 and CDR2 from the germline V gene are GTSNPN and SVGIG (reference sequence). The length of the CDR3 is 13 residues. Assay used: immunoSEQ multiplex PCR; TCRdb lists only in-frame clones, some missing. The repertoire holds some 150,000 clones, with more than 75% as singletons. The J gene is TRBJ2-3, the V gene TRBV30; no clear D gene. The sequence derives from a man aged 50-59 years who had recovered from COVID-19. The material sequenced was peripheral blood. In nucleotides, the CDR3 is TGTGCCTGGAGTGCCGGTGGCACAGATACGCAGTATTTT. Amino acids: CAWSAGGTDTQYF.